Described below is a single T cell receptor beta chain sequence and its context. The target antigen is unknown. Some clones are missing from TCRdb's copy, which holds only in-frame ones; the method was immunoSEQ multiplex PCR. The data show about 980,000 clones, with around 80% seen just once and over 1.3% held by the top ten. The entry originates in a study of shared clonotypes between healthy human individuals. Deletions cut 1 base from V and 7 bases from J, with 11 bases between. CDR1 is SGHVS and CDR2 is FQNEAQ in the germline V gene. The CDR3 length is 14 residues. Study-level points and caveats: How much donors shared clonotypes was expected to be affected by sequencing depth. A generally larger estimated richness was seen in naive subsets than in memory subsets.

The sequence came from a man between 18 and 29 years old in good health. Sequences were obtained from memory CD4+ T cells sorted from blood. Specified subset: CD45RA-negative fraction. The chain uses TRBV7-8 and TRBJ1-5; D is uncertain. The chain's CDR3 is CASSLELNSQPQHF. CDR3 nucleotides: TGTGCCAGCAGCTTAGAGCTGAACAGCCAGCCCCAGCATTTT.